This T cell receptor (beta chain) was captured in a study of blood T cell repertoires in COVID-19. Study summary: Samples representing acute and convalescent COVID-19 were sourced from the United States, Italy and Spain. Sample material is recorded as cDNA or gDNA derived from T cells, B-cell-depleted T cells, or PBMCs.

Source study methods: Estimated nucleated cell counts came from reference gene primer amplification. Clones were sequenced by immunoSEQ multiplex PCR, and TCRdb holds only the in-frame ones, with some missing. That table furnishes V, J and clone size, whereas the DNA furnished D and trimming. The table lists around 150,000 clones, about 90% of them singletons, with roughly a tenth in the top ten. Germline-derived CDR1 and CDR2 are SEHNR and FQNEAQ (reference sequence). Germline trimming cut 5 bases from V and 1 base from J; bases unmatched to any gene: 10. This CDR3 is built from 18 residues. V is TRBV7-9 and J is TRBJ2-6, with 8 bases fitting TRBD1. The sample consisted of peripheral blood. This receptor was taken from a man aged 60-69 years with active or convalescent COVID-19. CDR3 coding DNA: TGTGCCAGCAGCGCCCGGACAGGGTCGGGTTCTGGGGCCAACGTCCTGACTTTC. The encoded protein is CASSARTGSGSGANVLTF.